A selection of T cell receptor beta chains follows, all from one sample in a study of cytomegalovirus exposure and HLA in healthy donors. TCRdb's copy holds only in-frame clones and misses some; the assay was immunoSEQ multiplex PCR. In total, the table holds around 200,000 clones. The material sequenced was PBMCs. The source of these receptors is a woman aged 18 to 35 in good health and CMV-seropositive. Each CDR3 is given with its conserved first and last residue. The D gene is left open where the match is weak.

d_call: TRBD1; j_call: TRBJ1-1; v_call: TRBV2; cdr3_aa: CASSGQGLGTEAFF; cdr3_nt: TGTGCCAGCAGTGGACAGGGGTTAGGGACTGAAGCTTTCTTT
d_call: TRBD1; j_call: TRBJ2-1; v_call: TRBV5-6; cdr3_aa: CASSSWDRPYNEQFF; cdr3_nt: TGTGCCAGCAGCTCCTGGGACAGGCCCTACAATGAGCAGTTCTTC
d_call: TRBD1; j_call: TRBJ1-5; v_call: TRBV7-3; cdr3_aa: CASSLDRDQPQHF; cdr3_nt: TGTGCCAGCAGCCTCGACAGGGATCAGCCCCAGCATTTT
d_call: TRBD2; j_call: TRBJ2-3; v_call: TRBV4-2; cdr3_aa: CASSQVRGGRDTQYF; cdr3_nt: TGTGCCAGCAGCCAAGTTCGGGGGGGCAGAGATACGCAGTATTTT
d_call: NA; j_call: TRBJ1-2; v_call: TRBV2; cdr3_aa: CASKPNYGYTF; cdr3_nt: TGTGCCAGCAAGCCCAACTATGGCTACACCTTC
d_call: NA; j_call: TRBJ1-2; v_call: TRBV4-1; cdr3_aa: CASSQVATGYGYTF; cdr3_nt: TGCGCCAGCAGCCAAGTCGCGACAGGCTATGGCTACACCTTC
d_call: NA; j_call: TRBJ2-5; v_call: TRBV20-1; cdr3_aa: CSATLSETQYF; cdr3_nt: TGCAGTGCCACCCTTAGCGAGACCCAGTACTTC
d_call: TRBD2; j_call: TRBJ2-5; v_call: TRBV7-9; cdr3_aa: CASSPPPRRGEETQYF; cdr3_nt: TGTGCCAGCAGCCCCCCGCCAAGGCGGGGGGAAGAGACCCAGTACTTC
d_call: TRBD1; j_call: TRBJ2-7; v_call: TRBV19; cdr3_aa: CASSPRTLGTGGYEQYF; cdr3_nt: TGTGCCAGTAGTCCGAGGACCCTCGGGACAGGGGGCTACGAGCAGTACTTC
d_call: NA; j_call: TRBJ1-2; v_call: TRBV5-4; cdr3_aa: CASSTPQNYGYTF; cdr3_nt: TGTGCCAGCAGCACTCCACAGAACTATGGCTACACCTTC
d_call: NA; j_call: TRBJ2-7; v_call: TRBV4-1; cdr3_aa: CASSQGSHSSYEQYF; cdr3_nt: TGCGCCAGCAGCCAAGGTTCCCATAGCTCCTACGAGCAGTACTTC
d_call: NA; j_call: TRBJ2-7; v_call: TRBV4-1; cdr3_aa: CASSQSRGAIYEQYF; cdr3_nt: TGCGCCAGCAGCCAATCGCGAGGAGCGATATACGAGCAGTACTTC
d_call: TRBD1; j_call: TRBJ2-7; v_call: TRBV2; cdr3_aa: CASSEAGGDYEQYF; cdr3_nt: TGTGCCAGCAGTGAGGCAGGGGGTGACTACGAGCAGTACTTC
d_call: NA; j_call: TRBJ2-5; v_call: TRBV7-2; cdr3_aa: CASTVGGGKETQYF; cdr3_nt: TGTGCCAGCACCGTAGGTGGGGGGAAAGAGACCCAGTACTTC
d_call: TRBD1; j_call: TRBJ1-1; v_call: TRBV2; cdr3_aa: CASLDRDTEAFF; cdr3_nt: TGTGCCAGCCTGGACAGGGACACTGAAGCTTTCTTT
d_call: TRBD1; j_call: TRBJ2-7; v_call: TRBV18; cdr3_aa: CASSPPEQGVFGEQYF; cdr3_nt: TGTGCCAGCTCACCACCCGAGCAGGGGGTCTTCGGCGAGCAGTACTTC
d_call: NA; j_call: TRBJ2-2; v_call: TRBV9; cdr3_aa: CASPGGRTGELFF; cdr3_nt: TGTGCCAGCCCCGGGGGACGCACCGGGGAGCTGTTTTTT
d_call: TRBD2; j_call: TRBJ2-3; v_call: TRBV10-3; cdr3_aa: CAISDDSGGENTQYF; cdr3_nt: TGTGCCATCAGTGACGATAGCGGGGGGGAAAATACGCAGTATTTT
d_call: NA; j_call: TRBJ1-5; v_call: TRBV10-3; cdr3_aa: CAISEEKGAISRPQHF; cdr3_nt: TGTGCCATCAGTGAGGAAAAAGGGGCCATTTCGAGGCCCCAGCATTTT
d_call: NA; j_call: TRBJ1-1; v_call: TRBV29-1; cdr3_aa: CSANFGQGAKLF; cdr3_nt: NA